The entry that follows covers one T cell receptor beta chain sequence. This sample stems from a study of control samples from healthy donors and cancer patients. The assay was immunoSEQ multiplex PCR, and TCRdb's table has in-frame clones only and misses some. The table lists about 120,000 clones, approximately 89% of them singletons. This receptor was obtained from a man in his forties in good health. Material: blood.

The CDR3 spells CATSYGLGVQPQHF. In nucleotides, the CDR3 is TGTGCCACCAGCTATGGACTGGGCGTTCAGCCCCAGCATTTT. This chain uses TRBV15 with TRBJ1-5; D unresolved. V was shortened by 5 bases and J by 6 bases, with 14 bases between the two germline ends. CDR1 and CDR2 from the germline V gene are LNHNV and YYDKDF (reference sequence). This CDR3 is built from 14 residues.